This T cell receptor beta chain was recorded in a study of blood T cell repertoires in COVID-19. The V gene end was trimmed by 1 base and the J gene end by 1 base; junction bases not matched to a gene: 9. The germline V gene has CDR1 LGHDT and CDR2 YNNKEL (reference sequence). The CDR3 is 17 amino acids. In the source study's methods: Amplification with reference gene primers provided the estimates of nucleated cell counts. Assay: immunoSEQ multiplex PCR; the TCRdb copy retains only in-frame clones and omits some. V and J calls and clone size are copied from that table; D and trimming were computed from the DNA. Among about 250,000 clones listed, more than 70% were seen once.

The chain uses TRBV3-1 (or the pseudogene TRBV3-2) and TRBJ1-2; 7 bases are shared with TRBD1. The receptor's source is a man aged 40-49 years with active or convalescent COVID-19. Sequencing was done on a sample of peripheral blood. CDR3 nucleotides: TGTGCCAGCAGCCAAGTTGTTCGGACAGGAATTAACTATGGCTACACCTTC. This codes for CASSQVVRTGINYGYTF.